The 6 T cell receptor beta chains below all came from one sample that was sequenced in a study of blood T cell repertoires in COVID-19. Profiling relied on immunoSEQ multiplex PCR, and the TCRdb table lists in-frame clones only, not all of them. The sample consists of 150,000 or so clones, about 90% of them appearing once. Material for sequencing was PBMCs or T cells enriched from blood (not recorded which). The receptor set was obtained from a woman aged 50 to 60 who had recovered from COVID-19.

The J gene is TRBJ1-5, the V gene TRBV2; TRBD1 matches 7 bases. Germline V gives CDR1 SNHLY, CDR2 FYNNEI. Germline trimming cut 4 bases from V and 4 bases from J; bases unmatched to any gene: 7. This CDR3 comprises 15 residues. CDR3 coding DNA: TGTGCCAGCAGTGGCCTGCAGGGGGGAAATCAGCCCCAGCATTTT. Its protein product is CASSGLQGGNQPQHF.

The chain links TRBV30 to TRBJ2-1; a weak D match, TRBD2 (6 bases). This CDR3 spans 18 amino acids. Germline V lookup: CDR1 GTSNPN, CDR2 SVGIG (reference sequence). The V end was cut by 3 bases, the J end by 9 bases, with 30 bases between. The CDR3 is CAWRSREFRETRLGEQFF. CDR3 coding DNA: TGTGCCTGGAGATCTAGGGAATTCAGGGAGACTAGGCTCGGTGAGCAGTTCTTC.

This rearrangement joins TRBV5-1 to TRBJ2-3; the D gene is possibly TRBD2 (5 bases). Per germline, CDR1 SGHRS and CDR2 YFSETQ. V was clipped by 3 bases and J by 2 bases, with 13 bases between them. This CDR3 has 15 amino acids. The CDR3 nucleotides are TGCGCCAGCAGCTATCTAGCAGCTGACACAGATACGCAGTATTTT. This sequence encodes CASSYLAADTDTQYF.

The chain uses TRBV30 and TRBJ2-3; TRBD2 aligns across 9 bases. Losses at the gene ends were 3 bases for V and 4 bases for J; bases not matched to a gene: 2. This CDR3 contains 13 residues. CDR1 and CDR2 from the germline V gene are GTSNPN and SVGIG (reference sequence). As DNA, the CDR3 is TGTGCCTGGAGGACTAGCGGCTCAGATACGCAGTATTTT. Encoded protein: CAWRTSGSDTQYF. The full variable domain, with the rest looked up from reference TRBV30 and TRBJ2-3, is SQTIHQWPATLVQPVGSPLSLECTVEGTSNPNLYWYRQAAGRGLQLLFYSVGIGQISSEVPQNLSASRPQDRQFILSSKKLLLSDSGFYLCAWRTSGSDTQYFGPGTRLTVL.

The rearrangement joins TRBV12-3 or TRBV12-4 to TRBJ1-2, with D possibly being TRBD1 (5 bases). The CDR3 has 13 amino acids. V gave up 6 bases and J gave up 8 bases, with 16 bases separating them. This chain's CDR3 is CASSLGHKRGYTF. CDR3 in DNA: TGTGCCAGCAGCCTCGGACATAAACGGGGCTACACCTTC.

The V gene is TRBV5-1, the J gene TRBJ1-6, with TRBD1 matching over 10 bases. The V and J ends lost 1 base and 7 bases, in that order; junction bases with no gene match: 8. The CDR3 loop spans 17 amino acids. CDR1 is SGHRS, CDR2 YFSETQ, per germline. CDR3 DNA: TGCGCCAGCAGCTTGAGTATCCCGGGACAGGGGAATTCACCCCTCCACTTT. Translating gives CASSLSIPGQGNSPLHF.